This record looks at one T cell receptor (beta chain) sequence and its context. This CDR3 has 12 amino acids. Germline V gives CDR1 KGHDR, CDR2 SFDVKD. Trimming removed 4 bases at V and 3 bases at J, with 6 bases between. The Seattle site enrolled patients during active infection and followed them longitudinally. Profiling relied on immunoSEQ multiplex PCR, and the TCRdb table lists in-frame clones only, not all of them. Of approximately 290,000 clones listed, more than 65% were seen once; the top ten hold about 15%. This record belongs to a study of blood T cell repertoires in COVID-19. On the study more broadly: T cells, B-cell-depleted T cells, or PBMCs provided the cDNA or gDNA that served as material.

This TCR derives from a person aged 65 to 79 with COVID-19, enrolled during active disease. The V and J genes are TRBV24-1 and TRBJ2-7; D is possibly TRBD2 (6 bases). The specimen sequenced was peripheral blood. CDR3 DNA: TGTGCCACCAGTGAGGGGGGCTACGAGCAGTACTTC. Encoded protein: CATSEGGYEQYF.